The next 16 T cell receptor beta chains were all read from a single sample in a study of blood T cell repertoires in COVID-19 (TCRdb year 2020). The library came from the immunoSEQ multiplex PCR assay. The source is immuneACCESS, and TCRdb retained only in-frame sequences with V and J called. Part of the clones is not carried over; for the studies checked, unresolved V genes explain less than half of this, and the remainder is unexplained. This sample comprises roughly 200,000 clones, 85% to 90% of them detected only once. The ten largest clones represent 5.5% to 7% of the sample. Input material: peripheral blood. These receptors were obtained from an older man with acute or convalescent COVID-19.

The J gene is TRBJ2-7, the V gene TRBV7-8; D remains ambiguous. CDR3 length equals 14 residues. The germline gives CDR1 SGHVS, CDR2 FQNEAQ. Trimming shortened V by 2 bases and J by 2 bases, and 10 bases separated the two germline ends. The CDR3 loop reads CASSLFGLAYEQYF. CDR3 nucleotide sequence: TGTGCCAGCAGCTTATTCGGTTTGGCCTACGAGCAGTACTTC.

The chain combines TRBV7-8 with TRBJ2-3; D gene uncertain. This CDR3 comprises 12 residues. The germline V gene has CDR1 SGHVS and CDR2 FQNEAQ. V lost 5 bases to trimming and J lost 2 bases, with 5 bases between them. The CDR3 coding sequence is TGTGCCAGCAGCCGCTACACAGATACGCAGTATTTT. Translation gives CASSRYTDTQYF.

The chain carries TRBV9 and TRBJ2-7; D uncertain. The CDR3 is 14 residues long. Germline V gives CDR1 SGDLS, CDR2 YYNGEE. Trimming cost V 0 bases and J 3 bases, with 10 bases left between them. The CDR3 protein is CASSVGSGFYEQYF. Written as DNA, the CDR3 is TGTGCCAGCAGCGTAGGGAGTGGATTCTACGAGCAGTACTTC.

The gene calls are TRBV3-1 (or the pseudogene TRBV3-2) and TRBJ2-7; maybe TRBD1 (5 bases). Trimming took 4 bases from V and 3 from J, leaving 10 bases between them. Germline V gene data show CDR1 as LGHDT and CDR2 as YNNKEL (reference sequence). This CDR3 has 13 amino acids. The CDR3 is CASSLRVRYEQYF. CDR3 DNA: TGTGCCAGCAGCCTCAGGGTACGCTACGAGCAGTACTTC.

The chain uses TRBV12-5 and TRBJ1-2, with a tentative D call TRBD1 (5 bases). The CDR3 has 17 amino acids. The V gene lost 1 base and the J gene lost 5 bases, with 20 bases spanning the gap. Germline V gives CDR1 LGHNT, CDR2 FRNRAP. The CDR3 DNA is TGTGCTAGTGGTTTGGGGGAGGGCAGGGCTTTACGGTATGGCTACACCTTC. Protein product: CASGLGEGRALRYGYTF.

The chain is built from TRBV3-1 (or the pseudogene TRBV3-2) and TRBJ1-1; TRBD1 matches 8 bases. Germline-derived CDR1 and CDR2 are LGHDT and YNNKEL (reference sequence). CDR3 length: 14 residues. After removal of 3 bases from V and 6 bases from J, the junction contained 6 bases not matched to a gene. The DNA for the CDR3 is TGTGCCAGCAGCCAGGCCGTGACAGGGGCTGAAGCTTTCTTT. This sequence encodes CASSQAVTGAEAFF.

V usage is TRBV6-6 and J usage is TRBJ1-4; D might be TRBD1 (5 bases). The germline CDR1 and CDR2 sequences are MNHNY and SVGAGI (reference sequence). The CDR3 length is 14 residues. V was cut by 0 bases and J by 7 bases, with 9 bases left in between. CDR3 bases: TGTGCCAGCAGTTACTCAGGGGTGGGTGAAAAACTGTTTTTT. It yields the protein CASSYSGVGEKLFF.

This clone was observed a handful of times. The chain recombines TRBV7-2 with TRBJ2-3; unclear D gene. The CDR3 is 12 residues long. Trimming stripped 4 bases from V and 7 bases from J, with 9 bases between. Germline-derived CDR1 and CDR2 are SGHTA and FQGNSA. The CDR3 reads CASSSSTYTQYF. The CDR3 nucleotides are TGTGCCAGCAGCTCGTCCACTTATACGCAGTATTTT.

Note on this clone: This sample includes further DNA sequences coding for the same CDR3. The chain links TRBV28 to TRBJ1-5; 9 nucleotides agree with TRBD1. The CDR3 is 14 amino acids. V shed 5 bases and J 5 bases; nucleotides not matched to a gene: 4. Germline V lookup: CDR1 MDHEN, CDR2 SYDVKM. The CDR3 DNA sequence: TGTGCCAGCAGTCCGGGACAGGGCCATCAGCCCCAGCATTTT. Its translation is CASSPGQGHQPQHF.

This chain joins TRBV7-2 and TRBJ2-3; TRBD2 matches at 14 bases. J gave up 4 bases and V 3 bases, and 6 bases lay outside the gene matches. Germline CDR1 is SGHTA and CDR2 is FQGNSA. CDR3 length: 17 amino acids. The CDR3 coding sequence is TGTGCCAGCAGCTTTAGACTAGCGGGAGGGCCATCAGATACGCAGTATTTT. This encodes CASSFRLAGGPSDTQYF.

This rearrangement joins TRBV5-4 to TRBJ2-7, with 12 bases fitting TRBD1. The CDR3 spans 14 residues. V shed 5 bases and J 6 bases; nucleotides not matched to a gene: 6. Germline values: CDR1 SGHNT, CDR2 YYREEE (reference sequence). CDR3 sequence reads: CASRRGQGALEQYF. In DNA form, the CDR3 reads TGTGCCAGCAGAAGGGGACAGGGGGCGCTCGAGCAGTACTTC.

This clone was recorded once. V is TRBV29-1 and J is TRBJ1-2; 10 bases line up with TRBD1. This CDR3 spans 12 amino acids. The germline V gene encodes CDR1 SQVTM and CDR2 ANQGSEA. Trimming took 3 bases from V and 8 from J; bases not matched to a gene: 3. The CDR3 region is CSVDRTGGGYTF. The CDR3 DNA is TGCAGCGTTGATAGGACAGGGGGAGGCTACACCTTC.

This chain links TRBV5-6 with TRBJ2-2; possible D gene TRBD2, 5 bases. Germline CDR1 SGHDT, CDR2 YYEEEE. CDR3 length: 12 residues. V lost 3 bases, J lost 9 bases, and 9 bases lay in between. DNA for the CDR3: TGTGCCAGCAGCTCATTCGGGAGGGAGCTGTTTTTT. This gives the protein CASSSFGRELFF.

The chain couples TRBV3-1 (or the pseudogene TRBV3-2) to TRBJ2-1, with 11 bases aligning to TRBD2. CDR1 LGHDT and CDR2 YNNKEL come from the germline V gene (reference sequence). This CDR3 comprises 17 residues. The junction had 7 bases not matched to a gene; V was cut back by 2 bases and J by 4 bases. The DNA of the CDR3 is TGTGCCAGCAGCCAAAGGGGACTAGCGGAACCATACAATGAGCAGTTCTTC. Amino acids: CASSQRGLAEPYNEQFF.

The chain couples TRBV7-9 to TRBJ2-5; 7 bases map to TRBD2. Germline loops: CDR1 SEHNR, CDR2 FQNEAQ (reference sequence). Trimming at V came to 5 bases and at J to 5 bases, leaving 8 bases not matched to a gene. The CDR3 extends over 14 amino acids. This chain's CDR3 is CASSLSGALETQYF. CDR3 DNA sequence: TGTGCCAGCAGCCTGAGCGGGGCCCTTGAGACCCAGTACTTC.

This clone was observed a few times. V gene TRBV7-2 combines with J gene TRBJ2-1; 7 nucleotides align to TRBD2. The CDR3 has 15 amino acids. Trimming at V came to 2 bases and at J to 9 bases, leaving 10 bases not matched to a gene. CDR1 is SGHTA and CDR2 is FQGNSA in the germline V gene. The CDR3 reads CASSLKASGGSEQFF. The CDR3 region has the DNA TGTGCCAGCAGCTTAAAGGCTAGCGGAGGAAGTGAGCAGTTCTTC.